A single sample is the source of the 27 T cell receptor beta chains below, sequenced in a study of blood T cell repertoires in COVID-19. Sequencing was performed with immunoSEQ multiplex PCR; in TCRdb, only in-frame clones are kept and a portion is missing. In the table there are about 98,000 clones, more than 75% of which are singletons. Sequencing input: peripheral blood. The source is an elderly man with acute or convalescent COVID-19.

This chain's CDR3 is CASSRRGAVYNEQFF. The CDR3 DNA sequence: TGTGCCAGCAGCCGACGAGGAGCTGTGTACAATGAGCAGTTCTTC. The V gene is TRBV9, the J gene TRBJ2-1; D is unclear. CDR3 length: 15 residues. Trimming took off 4 bases at V and 4 bases at J, with 15 bases between the two ends. Germline CDR1 SGDLS, CDR2 YYNGEE.

This chain uses TRBV19 with TRBJ1-2; no definite D call. The germline V gene encodes CDR1 LNHDA and CDR2 SQIVND (reference sequence). Trimming removed 8 bases from V and 2 bases from J, with 12 bases in between. This CDR3 has 13 amino acids. The CDR3 coding sequence is TGTGCCAGTTCGGGAAGAGGGAACTATGGCTACACCTTC. As protein: CASSGRGNYGYTF.

The chain joins TRBV5-5 to TRBJ1-1; perhaps TRBD1 as D (5 bases). Germline assignment: CDR1 SGHKS and CDR2 YYEKEE (reference sequence). The CDR3 length is 14 residues. V was shortened by 1 base and J by 2 bases, with 9 bases between the two germline ends. DNA for the CDR3: TGTGCCAGCAGCTTGCAAGGGGTAAACACTGAAGCTTTCTTT. Translating it yields CASSLQGVNTEAFF.

For this clone: This same CDR3 is encoded by further DNA sequences in the sample. The V and J genes are TRBV7-2 and TRBJ1-3; D may be TRBD1 (6 bases). Trimming took 4 bases from V and 4 from J, leaving 8 bases between them. CDR1 and CDR2 (germline): SGHTA, FQGNSA. The CDR3 is made up of 13 amino acids. DNA for the CDR3: TGTGCCAGCAGCTCCGGACAGGGAAACACCATATATTTT. Its translation: CASSSGQGNTIYF.

The J gene is TRBJ2-5, the V gene TRBV6-2 or TRBV6-3; 11 bases line up with TRBD2. This CDR3 has 13 residues. V dropped 6 bases and J dropped 6; count of bases not matched to a gene: 3. The germline CDR1 and CDR2 sequences are MNHEY and SVGEGT. The CDR3 region is CASSSSGGKTQYF. The CDR3 DNA sequence: TGTGCCAGCAGCTCTAGCGGGGGGAAGACCCAGTACTTC.

The rearrangement uses TRBV19 and TRBJ2-7, with D possibly matching TRBD1 (6 bases). Trimming shortened V by 6 bases and J by 0 bases, and 18 bases separated the two germline ends. In germline, CDR1 is LNHDA, CDR2 SQIVND (reference sequence). The CDR3 spans 16 residues. CDR3 sequence reads: CASRDTGSLLSYEQYF. CDR3 nucleotides: TGTGCCAGTAGGGACACAGGGTCCTTACTCTCCTACGAGCAGTACTTC.

The chain joins TRBV4-3 to TRBJ2-4; D might be TRBD1 (5 bases). Germline V gene sequence: CDR1 LGHNA, CDR2 YSLEER. The CDR3 contains 17 residues. V was clipped by 5 bases and J by 1 base, with 18 bases between them. DNA for the CDR3: TGCGCCAGCAGCGAGGATGGGGCAGGATTCGCCAAAAACATTCAGTACTTC. It specifies CASSEDGAGFAKNIQYF.

V and J are TRBV30 and TRBJ2-4, with a possible D match to TRBD1 (6 bases). Germline CDR1 is GTSNPN and CDR2 is SVGIG (reference sequence). Trimming left V 2 bases short and J 10 bases short, with 9 bases between. The CDR3 runs 11 residues. The CDR3 is CAWSPGQIQYF. As DNA, the CDR3 is TGTGCCTGGAGTCCCGGACAGATTCAGTACTTC.

The chain recombines TRBV6-4 with TRBJ1-1; TRBD1 might be the D (6 bases). V was shortened by 3 bases and J by 0 bases, with 11 bases between the two germline ends. The CDR3 loop spans 15 amino acids. The V gene's germline CDR1 is MRHNA and CDR2 SNTAGT. The CDR3 region has the DNA TGTGCCAGCAGTGAACTCGGACAGCTGAACACTGAAGCTTTCTTT. This encodes CASSELGQLNTEAFF.

The chain carries TRBV28 and TRBJ2-6, with 8 bases matching TRBD2. Looked up from germline, CDR1 is MDHEN and CDR2 is SYDVKM. Unmatched junction bases numbered 3, after V lost 5 bases and J lost 0 bases. The CDR3 covers 16 residues. CDR3 DNA: TGTGCCAGCAGTCGGGGGGGGCTCTCTGGGGCCAACGTCCTGACTTTC. Protein product: CASSRGGLSGANVLTF.

The rearrangement links TRBV19 to TRBJ1-4; D call uncertain. V was pared by 4 bases and J by 3 bases, with 6 bases between. CDR3 length: 13 residues. The germline CDR1 and CDR2 sequences are LNHDA and SQIVND (reference sequence). The DNA of the CDR3 is TGTGCCAGTAGTAGGGCAGCTAATGAAAAACTGTTTTTT. Translating gives CASSRAANEKLFF.

This chain connects TRBV19 to TRBJ1-2; tentatively, D is TRBD1 (6 bases). V was shortened by 5 bases and J by 5 bases, with 9 bases between the two germline ends. The germline V gene encodes CDR1 LNHDA and CDR2 SQIVND (reference sequence). CDR3 size: 12 residues. This chain's CDR3 is CASSLQGYGYTF. The CDR3 DNA is TGTGCCAGTAGTTTACAGGGATATGGCTACACCTTC.

This chain uses TRBV3-1 (or the pseudogene TRBV3-2) with TRBJ2-3; 8 bases fit TRBD2. The CDR3 is made up of 14 amino acids. V gave up 0 bases and J gave up 15 bases; unmatched junction bases: 11. The germline V gene has CDR1 LGHDT and CDR2 YNNKEL (reference sequence). CDR3 amino acids: CASSQDWKRGGSYF. The CDR3 DNA follows: TGTGCCAGCAGCCAAGATTGGAAACGGGGGGGCTCATATTTT.

This clone is medium-sized within its sample. This chain uses TRBV2 with TRBJ1-2; 7 bases are a match to TRBD1. The length of the CDR3 is 19 residues. The germline V gene has CDR1 SNHLY and CDR2 FYNNEI. Trimming removed 5 bases from V and 0 bases from J; junction bases left unmatched: 18. DNA of the CDR3: TGTGCCAGCAGTCGGCGTGCCCGGGACAGAGTGTCAACTAACTATGGCTACACCTTC. Its translation: CASSRRARDRVSTNYGYTF.

The rearrangement joins TRBV11-2 to TRBJ1-2; TRBD1 agrees at 7 bases. CDR1 SGHAT and CDR2 FQNNGV come from the germline V gene. This CDR3 has 17 amino acids. The trim removed 1 base at V and 1 base at J, leaving 9 bases unmatched. CDR3 DNA: TGTGCCAGCAGCTTAGTAAGGGGGCGGAGAAATAACTATGGCTACACCTTC. It translates to CASSLVRGRRNNYGYTF.

The chain joins TRBV9 to TRBJ1-2, with D perhaps TRBD1 (5 bases). Germline CDR1 is SGDLS and CDR2 is YYNGEE. V lost 4 bases, J lost 3 bases, and 13 bases lay in between. This CDR3 has 14 amino acids. In nucleotides, the CDR3 is TGTGCCAGCAGCCCCGATGGGGGGTACTATGGCTACACCTTC. Its translation: CASSPDGGYYGYTF.

This clone showed up just a few times. The genes are TRBV29-1 and TRBJ1-2; 7 bases are a match to TRBD1. This CDR3 has 14 amino acids. Germline V gives CDR1 SQVTM, CDR2 ANQGSEA. J gave up 4 bases and V 7 bases, and 12 bases lay outside the gene matches. CDR3 region: CSAWGTAGFYGYTF. In DNA form, the CDR3 reads TGCAGCGCCTGGGGGACAGCCGGATTCTATGGCTACACCTTC.

Only one count was recorded for this clone. The chain employs TRBV7-2 and TRBJ2-7; D is possibly TRBD1 (6 bases). In germline, CDR1 is SGHTA, CDR2 FQGNSA. The ends were cut back, 6 bases at V and 6 bases at J, with 15 bases in the middle. The CDR3 covers 13 residues. The CDR3 is CASSYTGTGEQYF. As DNA, the CDR3 is TGTGCCAGCAGTTACACAGGGACGGGCGAGCAGTACTTC.

The chain links TRBV6-5 to TRBJ1-6; no reliable D call. V lost 0 bases and J lost 3, with 9 bases in between. The CDR3 extends over 16 amino acids. CDR1 and CDR2 from the germline V gene are MNHEY and SVGAGI. CDR3 nucleotide sequence: TGTGCCAGCAGTTACTCGAAACGGAGCTATAATTCACCCCTCCACTTT. This encodes CASSYSKRSYNSPLHF.

The chain joins TRBV4-1 to TRBJ1-5; the D gene is possibly TRBD1 (6 bases). Trimming cost V 2 bases and J 4 bases, with 15 bases left between them. CDR1 and CDR2 (germline): MGHRA, YSYEKL. CDR3 length: 16 amino acids. The CDR3 reads CASSQLGRGENQPQHF. The CDR3, as DNA: TGCGCCAGCAGCCAATTGGGCAGGGGAGAGAATCAGCCCCAGCATTTT.

The count of this clone is one. The V gene is TRBV7-2, the J gene TRBJ1-2, with D tentatively TRBD1 (6 bases). The V end was cut by 4 bases, the J end by 4 bases, with 13 bases between. The CDR3 runs 14 residues. CDR1 and CDR2 from the germline V gene are SGHTA and FQGNSA. The CDR3 loop is CASSSDRRSYGYTF. The CDR3 DNA follows: TGTGCCAGCAGCTCCGACAGGCGGAGCTATGGCTACACCTTC.

V is TRBV21-1 and J is TRBJ2-7; no check of the table's D call, TRBD1, against the DNA was made. TRBV21-1 is a known pseudogene. The CDR3 covers 17 residues. This CDR3 reads CASSFKGGTGSSYEQYF. CDR3 bases: TGTGCCAGCAGCTTCAAGGGAGGGACAGGGAGCTCCTACGAGCAGTACTTC.

The chain recombines TRBV28 with TRBJ2-1; D remains unclear. The CDR3 is 11 amino acids. The ends were cut back, 4 bases at V and 10 bases at J, with 8 bases in the middle. CDR1 and CDR2 (germline): MDHEN, SYDVKM. The CDR3 sequence: CASSSTPEQFF. The CDR3 bases are TGTGCCAGCAGTTCTACCCCCGAGCAGTTCTTC.

The chain recombines TRBV27 with TRBJ2-2; a possible D gene is TRBD2 (6 bases). Trimming cost V 2 bases and J 2 bases, with 9 bases left between them. Germline V lookup: CDR1 MNHEY, CDR2 SMNVEV (reference sequence). This CDR3 spans 15 amino acids. The CDR3 reads CASSLRDFNTGELFF. The DNA for the CDR3 is TGTGCCAGCAGTTTAAGGGACTTCAACACCGGGGAGCTGTTTTTT.

The rearrangement joins TRBV9 to TRBJ1-5; D may be TRBD1 (6 bases). The CDR3 covers 14 residues. V was shortened by 2 bases and J by 3 bases, with 9 bases between the two germline ends. Per germline, CDR1 SGDLS and CDR2 YYNGEE. The CDR3 DNA reads as TGTGCCAGCAGCGTTGGACAGTACAATCAGCCCCAGCATTTT. Encoded protein: CASSVGQYNQPQHF.

The rearrangement uses TRBV28 and TRBJ2-5, with D unresolved. Trimming removed 6 bases at V and 3 bases at J, with 11 bases between. CDR3 length: 13 amino acids. Germline-derived CDR1 and CDR2 are MDHEN and SYDVKM. The CDR3 sequence is CASRLRREETQYF. CDR3 in DNA: TGTGCCAGCAGACTACGCCGGGAAGAGACCCAGTACTTC.

The chain uses TRBV3-1 (or the pseudogene TRBV3-2) and TRBJ2-7, with TRBD2 as a possible D gene (5 bases). Germline-derived CDR1 and CDR2 are LGHDT and YNNKEL (reference sequence). The CDR3 loop spans 12 amino acids. With 2 bases removed from V and 4 bases from J, the gap between germline ends came to 6 bases. DNA of the CDR3: TGTGCCAGCAGCCAATGGACTTACGAGCAGTACTTC. Its protein product is CASSQWTYEQYF.